This is a list of T cell receptor beta chains from one sample in a study of cytomegalovirus exposure and HLA in healthy donors. This table comes from immunoSEQ multiplex PCR, and its TCRdb copy is limited to in-frame clones, with some not included. The sample includes 200,000 to 250,000 clones, approximately 80% of them seen just once. The sequenced material came from PBMCs. These receptors all stem from a woman between 35 and 50 years old in good health and CMV-seronegative. Each CDR3 is given without its conserved first and last residue. A D gene is named only where the DNA matches it firmly.

cdr3_aa: ASSLGLSGVGYEQY
d_call: -
v_call: TRBV5-1
j_call: TRBJ2-7

cdr3_aa: ASSTPGTGTEAF
d_call: TRBD1
v_call: TRBV6-5
j_call: TRBJ1-1

cdr3_aa: ASRVPTGWEKLF
d_call: -
v_call: TRBV2
j_call: TRBJ1-4

cdr3_aa: ASSEARTGGRWSSYEQY
d_call: TRBD1
v_call: TRBV2
j_call: TRBJ2-7

cdr3_aa: ASSQDDWGDRMF
d_call: TRBD1
v_call: TRBV4-2
j_call: TRBJ2-1

cdr3_aa: ASSFLQGQGFTGELF
d_call: TRBD1
v_call: TRBV7-9
j_call: TRBJ2-2

cdr3_aa: ASSLGGGNNQPQH
d_call: TRBD1
v_call: TRBV6-5
j_call: TRBJ1-5

cdr3_aa: ASSVAGGRTGLAGNNEQF
d_call: TRBD2
v_call: TRBV9
j_call: TRBJ2-1

cdr3_aa: ASSLGARAYEQY
d_call: -
v_call: TRBV27
j_call: TRBJ2-7

cdr3_aa: ASSPGQGEGRNTEAF
d_call: TRBD1
v_call: TRBV18
j_call: TRBJ1-1

cdr3_aa: AWSVGTSTDTQY
d_call: -
v_call: TRBV30
j_call: TRBJ2-3

cdr3_aa: ASSQAGTGGHEQY
d_call: TRBD1
v_call: TRBV4-2
j_call: -